Listed below are T cell receptor beta chains from one sample, sequenced in a study of shared clonotypes between healthy human individuals. The data were produced by immunoSEQ multiplex PCR, yet TCRdb's version contains in-frame clones alone and is incomplete. This table holds about 610,000 clones, about 96% found once. Input material: naive CD8+ T cells sorted from blood. These receptors were obtained from a woman aged 25 to 39 in good health. The CDR3 runs from the conserved cysteine through the conserved F or W. Fields, in order: V gene, D gene, J gene, clone size, CDR3 protein, CDR3 DNA. A D gene is named only where the DNA matches it firmly. The size entry is marked missing in some rows and otherwise reads once, few, many or a size class.

V: TRBV27
D: TRBD2
J: TRBJ2-2
size: .
CDR3: CASSTLGLANTGELFF
DNA: TGTGCCAGCAGTACTCTCGGACTAGCAAACACCGGGGAGCTGTTTTTT

V: TRBV2
D: TRBD1
J: TRBJ2-2
size: .
CDR3: CASSLRTGASTGELFF
DNA: TGTGCCAGCAGCCTCAGAACAGGGGCATCTACCGGGGAGCTGTTTTTT

V: TRBV14
D: TRBD1
J: TRBJ2-7
size: once
CDR3: CASSHGTGPYEQYF
DNA: TGTGCCAGCAGCCACGGGACAGGGCCCTACGAGCAGTACTTC

V: TRBV5-5
D: TRBD1
J: TRBJ2-7
size: .
CDR3: CASSSRDRRPYEQYF
DNA: TGTGCCAGCAGCTCCCGGGACAGGAGACCGTACGAGCAGTACTTC

V: TRBV2
D: TRBD2
J: TRBJ2-1
size: .
CDR3: CASSGGTSGSLEFF
DNA: TGTGCCAGCAGTGGCGGGACTAGCGGGAGTCTGGAGTTCTTC

V: TRBV6-1
D: .
J: TRBJ1-5
size: .
CDR3: CASSEGYSLGQPQHF
DNA: TGTGCCAGCAGTGAAGGTTACTCCCTGGGTCAGCCCCAGCATTTT

V: TRBV29-1
D: .
J: TRBJ2-7
size: .
CDR3: CSVEDSDSYEQYF
DNA: TGCAGCGTCGAGGACAGCGACAGCTACGAGCAGTACTTC

V: TRBV27
D: .
J: TRBJ2-6
size: .
CDR3: CASSTGPGSGANVLTF
DNA: TGTGCCAGCAGTACGGGGCCCGGCTCTGGGGCCAACGTCCTGACTTTC

V: TRBV9
D: .
J: TRBJ1-4
size: .
CDR3: CASSVAGGGQEKLFF
DNA: TGTGCCAGCAGCGTAGCCGGGGGCGGGCAGGAAAAACTGTTTTTT

V: TRBV4-1
D: TRBD2
J: TRBJ2-1
size: .
CDR3: CASRQGEWTSVTEQFF
DNA: TGCGCCAGCAGACAAGGGGAGTGGACTAGCGTTACTGAGCAGTTCTTC

V: TRBV14
D: .
J: TRBJ2-7
size: .
CDR3: CASSPAGYEQYF
DNA: TGTGCCAGCAGCCCGGCGGGATACGAGCAGTACTTC

V: TRBV5-8
D: .
J: TRBJ2-7
size: once
CDR3: CASSLDRSSYEQYF
DNA: TGTGCCAGCAGCTTGGACAGGAGCTCCTACGAGCAGTACTTC

V: TRBV5-1
D: TRBD1
J: TRBJ2-7
size: .
CDR3: CASSGGTGRSYEQYF
DNA: TGCGCCAGCAGCGGCGGGACAGGACGCTCCTACGAGCAGTACTTC

V: TRBV4-2
D: .
J: TRBJ2-1
size: .
CDR3: CASTGGSGDGSYNEQFF
DNA: TGTGCCAGCACTGGGGGGTCGGGAGATGGCTCCTACAATGAGCAGTTCTTC

V: TRBV28
D: .
J: TRBJ2-7
size: .
CDR3: CASSLTDGAPGYF
DNA: TGTGCCAGCAGTTTAACGGACGGGGCGCCGGGCTACTTC

V: TRBV4-1
D: .
J: TRBJ1-1
size: .
CDR3: CASSQGPWADTEAFF
DNA: TGCGCCAGCAGCCAAGGCCCCTGGGCAGACACTGAAGCTTTCTTT

V: TRBV4-2
D: .
J: TRBJ2-7
size: .
CDR3: CASSQAETSYEQYF
DNA: TGTGCCAGCAGCCAAGCCGAGACCTCCTACGAGCAGTACTTC

V: TRBV19
D: TRBD1
J: TRBJ2-7
size: .
CDR3: CASSTDRERYEQYF
DNA: TGTGCCAGTAGTACCGACAGGGAGAGGTACGAGCAGTACTTC

V: TRBV7-3
D: .
J: TRBJ1-1
size: few
CDR3: CASSFGTGTEAFF
DNA: TGTGCCAGCAGCTTTGGGACGGGGACTGAAGCTTTCTTT

V: TRBV5-5
D: .
J: TRBJ2-3
size: .
CDR3: CASSLGLTSTDTQYF
DNA: TGTGCCAGCAGCTTGGGACTAACTAGCACAGATACGCAGTATTTT

V: TRBV28
D: TRBD2
J: TRBJ2-5
size: .
CDR3: CASSFLTGGYETQYF
DNA: TGTGCCAGCAGCTTCTTAACGGGAGGGTATGAGACCCAGTACTTC

V: TRBV5-6
D: TRBD1
J: TRBJ2-5
size: .
CDR3: CASRHRGETQYF
DNA: TGTGCCAGCAGGCACAGGGGAGAGACCCAGTACTTC

V: TRBV11-2
D: TRBD2
J: TRBJ2-3
size: .
CDR3: CASSTGTTWGSDTQYF
DNA: TGTGCCAGCAGCACTGGGACTACCTGGGGATCGGATACGCAGTATTTT

V: TRBV5-6
D: .
J: TRBJ2-7
size: .
CDR3: CASSFWLNRNEQYF
DNA: TGTGCCAGCAGCTTTTGGCTAAATCGCAACGAGCAGTACTTC

V: TRBV28
D: .
J: TRBJ2-7
size: .
CDR3: CASSFLVGNYEQYF
DNA: TGTGCCAGCAGTTTCTTGGTGGGCAACTACGAGCAGTACTTC

V: TRBV5-4
D: TRBD2
J: TRBJ2-1
size: .
CDR3: CASSWVTSGNNEQFF
DNA: TGTGCCAGCAGCTGGGTGACTAGCGGAAACAATGAGCAGTTCTTC